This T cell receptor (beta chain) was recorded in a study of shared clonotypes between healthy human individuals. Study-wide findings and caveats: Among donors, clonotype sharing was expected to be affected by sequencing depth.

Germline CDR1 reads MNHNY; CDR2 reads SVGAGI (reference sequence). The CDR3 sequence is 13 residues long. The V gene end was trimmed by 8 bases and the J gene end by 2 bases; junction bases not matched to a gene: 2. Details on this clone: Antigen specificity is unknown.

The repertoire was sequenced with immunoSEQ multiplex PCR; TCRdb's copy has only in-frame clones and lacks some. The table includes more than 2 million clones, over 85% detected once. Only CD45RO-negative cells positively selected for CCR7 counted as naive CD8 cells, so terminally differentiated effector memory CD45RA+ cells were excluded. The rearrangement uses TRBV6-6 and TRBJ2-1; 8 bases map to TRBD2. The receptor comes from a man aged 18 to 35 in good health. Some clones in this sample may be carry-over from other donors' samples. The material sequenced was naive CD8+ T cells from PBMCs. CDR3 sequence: CASFGGAYNEQFF. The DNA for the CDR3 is TGTGCCAGCTTCGGGGGGGCCTACAATGAGCAGTTCTTC.